The present entry profiles one T cell receptor (beta chain) with its context. What antigen it recognizes has not been identified. Per-nucleotide qualities are absent, and no much larger clonotype sits a single base away. The data were obtained in a study of shared clonotypes between healthy human individuals (dated by TCRdb to the early 2020s). Study-wide context: The cohort comprised two women and a few men aged 18 to 49 years. Leukapheresis yielded between about 0.9 and 8.9 billion PBMCs per donor. To estimate repertoire size and how much clonotype sharing occurs between individuals, the study deeply sequenced the blood TCR repertoires of about five healthy adults. For each donor, CD4 naive and CD4 memory were each run on three plates, CD8 naive on two plates, and CD8 memory on one plate. To increase sequencing depth and limit assay-specific biases, different laboratories used diverse techniques to prepare libraries and sequence TCR repertoires.

The donors were healthy, HIV-negative adults with no recently reported acute infections or vaccinations. Every donor was a Caucasian adult living in Nashville, Tennessee, USA. Magnetic negative selection was used to enrich CD4+ T cells, after which naive cells were positively selected on CD45RA and the negative fraction became the memory subset. Blood was collected by leukapheresis, and PBMCs were isolated by Ficoll-Histopaque density gradient centrifugation and then cryopreserved in liquid nitrogen vapor phase. Purity and quantity of every magnetically sorted T cell population were checked by analytical flow cytometry. Genomic DNA was isolated from every sorted fraction and measured by UV absorbance on a Nanodrop 2000c. The germline V gene (reference sequence) yields LNHDA for CDR1 and SQIVND for CDR2. The CDR3 covers 14 residues, taking in both the cysteine and the phenylalanine. Just the 42-base CDR3 DNA is kept, in frame starting at base 1. The germline ends are 11 bases apart after V is trimmed by 5 bases and J by 3 bases.

Using the deep immunoSEQ assay, TCR CDR3 regions were amplified from genomic DNA by multiplex PCR. For each cell subset, the extracted genomic DNA was distributed evenly across all wells of several immunoSEQ 96-well plates, and each plate served as one replicate. For sorted subsets, approximately 200 ng of genomic DNA, equivalent to roughly 30,000 T cell genomes, went into each replicate PCR. Purified libraries were quantified with a Qubit 3.0 fluorometer, sized on a Bioanalyzer 2100, and re-quantified with the KAPA Library Quantification kit. A separate single-read 150-cycle Illumina NextSeq 550 flow cell was used to sequence each immunoSEQ 96-well plate. Per the original workflow: Because the immunoSEQ output included only junctional sequences and no quality scores, the filtering could not be the same as the filtering used for full-length reads. Sequences were annotated with PyIR, a Python wrapper for IgBLAST v1.9, and V/J genes and CDR3 were assigned using IMGT germline references. Reads with weak V/J assignments (E-value above 1e-6), missing CDR3, stop codons, out-of-frame junctions, or ambiguous translated residues were removed. V3J clonotypes were defined by identical inferred V gene, J gene, and CDR3 amino acid sequence. Percentage overlap between repertoires was computed as shared unique clonotypes divided by the size of the smaller repertoire. Richness of each repertoire was evaluated using RTK rarefaction, the Chao1 estimator, and Recon v2.1 estimates of unobserved clonotypes. For all TCRbeta clonotypes obtained by the gDNA method from a handful of donors, generation probabilities were computed with OLGA. As stored in TCRdb, this immuneACCESS dataset retains in-frame rearrangements with V and J assigned. A fraction of the clones does not appear; measured against another copy, unresolved V genes explain less than half of the discrepancy, and the remainder lacks a known reason. The DNA was the basis for D and trimming; V, J and clone size are from that table. The sample includes under 750,000 clones, with 72% observed a single time. The ten largest clones take up around 1.7% of the sample.

What the work shows at the level of the full study, not this receptor alone: Across four donors, approximately 5% of naive CD4, roughly 3.3% of naive CD8, approximately 2.5% of memory CD4, and 0.3% to 0.45% of memory CD8 clonotypes were shared. The genetic and exposure-history diversity represented was limited by the small number of donors. Compared with non-shared clonotypes, the clonotypes found in all four sorted-subset donors had higher generation probabilities. Incomplete sequencing was indicated by rarefaction of sorted-subset datasets, despite the large sequencing depth. Sampling was restricted to blood, and TCR repertoires in tissues likely differ from the TCR repertoires found in blood. Naive subsets generally had larger estimated clonotype richness than memory subsets. Pairwise subsampling led to the expectation that sequencing depth would affect the degree of clonotype sharing among donors.

The V and J segments used are TRBV19 and TRBJ2-1; the D region possibly corresponds to TRBD1 (6 bases align). The receptor's source is a woman in her twenties or thirties in good health. The sample was memory CD4+ T cells sorted from blood. The cell subset or site label, as the study defines it: CD45RA-negative fraction. The DNA reads as follows: TGTGCCAGTAGTGTACAGGGTAACTACAATGAGCAGTTCTTC. The encoded protein is CASSVQGNYNEQFF. The CDR3, completed at both ends by the reference TRBV19 and TRBJ2-1 genes, gives the full variable domain DGGITQSPKYLFRKEGQNVTLSCEQNLNHDAMYWYRQDPGQGLRLIYYSQIVNDFQKGDIAEGYSVSREKKESFPLTVTSAQKNPTAFYLCASSVQGNYNEQFFGPGTRLTVL.